The 5 T cell receptor beta chains reported below all come from one sample, sequenced in a study of blood T cell repertoires in COVID-19. Libraries were prepared by immunoSEQ multiplex PCR; TCRdb keeps only in-frame clonotypes and omits some of them. This table has under 250,000 clones, around four fifths appearing once. Material: peripheral blood. These receptors all come from a woman between 70 and 85 years old with acute or convalescent COVID-19.

V gene TRBV2 combines with J gene TRBJ2-3; 12 nucleotides match TRBD2. The germline CDR1 and CDR2 sequences are SNHLY and FYNNEI. After removal of 3 bases from V and 1 base from J, the junction contained 8 bases not matched to a gene. This CDR3 has 18 amino acids. The CDR3 nucleotides are TGTGCCAGCAGTGACGGACTAGCGGGGTTTGAAGGCACAGATACGCAGTATTTT. Its protein is CASSDGLAGFEGTDTQYF.

The gene calls are TRBV10-1 and TRBJ2-7, with 7 positions matching TRBD1. The trim removed 3 bases at V and 6 bases at J, leaving 8 bases unmatched. This CDR3 has 14 amino acids. Germline CDR1 WNHNN, CDR2 SYGVQD (reference sequence). The CDR3, as DNA: TGCGCCAGCAGTGAAAACAGGGGTAGTTTCGAGCAGTACTTC. It encodes CASSENRGSFEQYF.

The chain joins TRBV28 to TRBJ1-2, with TRBD1 matching over 9 bases. V lost 8 bases, J lost 5 bases, and 3 bases stayed unmatched. Germline V lookup: CDR1 MDHEN, CDR2 SYDVKM. The CDR3 has 12 amino acids. The CDR3 here is CASGGTGYGYTF. The DNA of the CDR3 is TGTGCCAGCGGCGGGACAGGGTATGGCTACACCTTC.

This clone has more than one count but fewer than ten. The rearrangement uses TRBV4-2 and TRBJ1-1; D is possibly TRBD1 (5 bases). The CDR3 runs to 18 residues. Germline V gene data show CDR1 as LGHNA and CDR2 as YNFKEQ. V shed 4 bases and J shed 0 bases, with 21 bases lying between them. Here the CDR3 reads CASSRSGTGTGLNTEAFF. As DNA, the CDR3 is TGTGCCAGCAGCCGGAGCGGGACGGGAACGGGGCTGAACACTGAAGCTTTCTTT.

This clone was seen a handful of times. The chain employs TRBV30 and TRBJ2-7; the match to TRBD1 covers 8 bases. With 4 bases clipped from V and 2 bases from J, the junction kept 4 bases outside the gene matches. The CDR3 is made up of 13 amino acids. Germline values: CDR1 GTSNPN, CDR2 SVGIG (reference sequence). Written as DNA, the CDR3 is TGTGCCTGGACCCGGGACAGGCCCTACGAGCAGTACTTC. It encodes CAWTRDRPYEQYF. Filled out from reference TRBV30 and TRBJ2-7, the complete variable domain reads SQTIHQWPATLVQPVGSPLSLECTVEGTSNPNLYWYRQAAGRGLQLLFYSVGIGQISSEVPQNLSASRPQDRQFILSSKKLLLSDSGFYLCAWTRDRPYEQYFGPGTRLTVT.